This T cell receptor (beta chain) was sequenced in a study of PD-L1 blockade in urothelial cancer. The study collected 1 to 8 samples per patient, pretreatment and on-treatment. The study's findings and limits: When pretreatment blood TCR clonality was below the median, it predicted better survival.

Concerning this clone itself: The antigen is unknown.

Generated by immunoSEQ multiplex PCR, the TCRdb table keeps only in-frame clones and is missing some. The sample records approximately 46,000 clones, about 85% being singletons. The specimen was PBMCs, collected around atezolizumab (anti-PD-L1) treatment. The sequence was collected from a man aged 60-69 years with urothelial cancer.

The CDR3 nucleotides are TGCAGCGTTGAAGCCTACCTAGGGACAGATTTTAACTATGGCTACACCTTC. Protein sequence: CSVEAYLGTDFNYGYTF. The chain has TRBV29-1 and TRBJ1-2; 7 bases are shared with TRBD1. Germline V lookup: CDR1 SQVTM, CDR2 ANQGSEA. The V and J ends lost 1 base and 1 base, in that order; junction bases with no gene match: 12. The CDR3 is 17 amino acids.